The clone carrying this TCR beta chain was seen ten or more times. Its target is not known. Orbital computed tomography, together with clinical symptoms, serum thyroxine, TRAb and thyroid ultrasound, was used for diagnosis. The CDR3 has 12 residues. The germline V gene encodes CDR1 SGHNT and CDR2 YENEEA. V gave up 3 bases and J gave up 2 bases, with 4 bases separating them. This sample is part of a study of Graves' ophthalmopathy and Graves' hyperthyroidism. Overall study results and limits: Most expanded thyroid clonotypes above 0.001 frequency also appeared in blood.

Scientists amplified the TCR beta CDR3 regions from RNA transcripts. RT-PCR was first run with HTBI primers, then multiplex PCR in a second round. TCRdb itself ran the multiplex PCR reads through MiXCR, one entry per CDR3 protein. Here the sample spans over a million distinct CDR3 sequences, roughly two fifths being singletons. Sequencing input: peripheral blood or thyroid tissue (not recorded which). The genes are TRBV11-3 and TRBJ2-5; D is unclear. This TCR was recovered from an adult man with Graves' hyperthyroidism. The CDR3 loop reads CASSFSQETQYF. The CDR3 DNA sequence: TGTGCCAGCAGCTTTTCACAAGAGACCCAGTACTTC.